The rows below give T cell receptor beta chains drawn from one sample of a study of human T cells and chemical hapten exposure. TCRdb redid the calling of the RACE reads with MiXCR, one entry per CDR3 protein. The repertoire includes approximately 92,000 distinct CDR3 sequences, 11% of them detected once, and 2.5% to 4% sits in the top ten. The source was whole blood, collected in connection with sensitization to the hapten diphenylcyclopropenone (DPC). The receptors were sampled from a woman between 40 and 55 years old with alopecia areata. Some clones in this sample may be carry-over from other donors' samples. Each CDR3 is given with its conserved first and last residue. D genes are given only for firm matches. A row's size may be missing; if present it is once, few, many or a size class.

CDR3nt: TGTGCCAGCAGCGGGGACAGGGGTGTCAATGAGCAGTTCTTC
CDR3aa: CASSGDRGVNEQFF
v_gene: TRBV5-6
j_gene: TRBJ2-1
abundance: NA
d_gene: TRBD1

CDR3nt: TGTGCCAGCTCACCACCAGCCGGGACTAGCGGGAGGAATGAGCAGTTCTTC
CDR3aa: CASSPPAGTSGRNEQFF
v_gene: TRBV18
j_gene: TRBJ2-1
abundance: many
d_gene: TRBD2

CDR3nt: TGTGCCAGCAGCTTAGTCGCGGGAGGAACAGATACGCAGTATTTT
CDR3aa: CASSLVAGGTDTQYF
v_gene: TRBV7-9
j_gene: TRBJ2-3
abundance: many
d_gene: TRBD2

CDR3nt: TGTGCCAGCAGCAACCGAGCCCAGGCGGGAACCGGGGAGCTGTTTTTT
CDR3aa: CASSNRAQAGTGELFF
v_gene: TRBV11-2
j_gene: TRBJ2-2
abundance: NA
d_gene: NA

CDR3nt: TGTGCCTGGAGTGTACGTTCAGGGGGCAGACCGAACACCGGGGAGCTGTTTTTT
CDR3aa: CAWSVRSGGRPNTGELFF
v_gene: TRBV30
j_gene: TRBJ2-2
abundance: NA
d_gene: TRBD1

CDR3nt: TGTGCCAGCAGGCCAAATCTACAGGGGATTGGCACTGAAGCTTTCTTT
CDR3aa: CASRPNLQGIGTEAFF
v_gene: TRBV6-5
j_gene: TRBJ1-1
abundance: NA
d_gene: TRBD1

CDR3nt: TGTGCCAGCAGTGATATCCCCGCGGGGGTTAATGAGCAGTTCTTC
CDR3aa: CASSDIPAGVNEQFF
v_gene: TRBV6-1
j_gene: TRBJ2-1
abundance: few
d_gene: TRBD2

CDR3nt: TGTGCCAGCAGTTCTGGGGGGGGGAGCACTGAAGCTTTCTTT
CDR3aa: CASSSGGGSTEAFF
v_gene: TRBV12-3/TRBV12-4
j_gene: TRBJ1-1
abundance: few
d_gene: NA

CDR3nt: TGTGCCAGCAGTCGGGACCTGGGGAACACTGAAGCTTTCTTT
CDR3aa: CASSRDLGNTEAFF
v_gene: TRBV12-3/TRBV12-4
j_gene: TRBJ1-1
abundance: NA
d_gene: NA

CDR3nt: TGTGCCAGCTCACCACCCACAGGCTCTGGAAACACCATATATTTT
CDR3aa: CASSPPTGSGNTIYF
v_gene: TRBV18
j_gene: TRBJ1-3
abundance: few
d_gene: NA

CDR3nt: TGTGCCAGCAGCGCACAGGGTGTCTATGGCTACACCTTC
CDR3aa: CASSAQGVYGYTF
v_gene: TRBV9
j_gene: TRBJ1-2
abundance: many
d_gene: NA

CDR3nt: TGTGCCAGCTTCTCATCCTCCTACGAGCAGTACTTC
CDR3aa: CASFSSSYEQYF
v_gene: TRBV27
j_gene: TRBJ2-7
abundance: many
d_gene: NA

CDR3nt: TGTGCCACCAGTGATCAACGGCCCGGGACTAGCGGAAACAATGAGCAGTTCTTC
CDR3aa: CATSDQRPGTSGNNEQFF
v_gene: TRBV24-1
j_gene: TRBJ2-1
abundance: NA
d_gene: TRBD2

CDR3nt: TGTGCCAGTAGACGGGACAGGTGGAATCAGCCCCAGCATTTT
CDR3aa: CASRRDRWNQPQHF
v_gene: TRBV19
j_gene: TRBJ1-5
abundance: NA
d_gene: TRBD1

CDR3nt: TGCAGTGCTAGAAAGGCAGGGCAACCCGCCTACGAGCAGTACTTC
CDR3aa: CSARKAGQPAYEQYF
v_gene: TRBV20-1
j_gene: TRBJ2-7
abundance: few
d_gene: NA

CDR3nt: TGCAGCTTGGGGACAGACCTGAACACTGAAGCTTTCTTT
CDR3aa: CSLGTDLNTEAFF
v_gene: TRBV29-1
j_gene: TRBJ1-1
abundance: NA
d_gene: TRBD1

CDR3nt: TGCAGTGCTTTACCGGGACTAGCGGGAGGCCCTCTGGCGACCCAGTACTTC
CDR3aa: CSALPGLAGGPLATQYF
v_gene: TRBV20-1
j_gene: TRBJ2-5
abundance: few
d_gene: TRBD2

CDR3nt: TGCAGTGCTGGGGGCACTCGCCTCTCGGGGGCCAACGTCCTGACTTTC
CDR3aa: CSAGGTRLSGANVLTF
v_gene: TRBV20-1
j_gene: TRBJ2-6
abundance: many
d_gene: NA

CDR3nt: TGTGCCACCAGTCCTAACCCCCGGTCCAGAGAATCTAGCACAGATACGCAGTATTTT
CDR3aa: CATSPNPRSRESSTDTQYF
v_gene: TRBV24-1
j_gene: TRBJ2-3
abundance: many
d_gene: NA

CDR3nt: TGTGCCAGCAGCCAAGAGAGTTTTAGCAGGGGCCTTGAAGCTTTCTTT
CDR3aa: CASSQESFSRGLEAFF
v_gene: TRBV14
j_gene: TRBJ1-1
abundance: few
d_gene: NA

CDR3nt: TGTGCCAGTAGTATAAGGCAGGGTGAACAGCCCCAGCATTTT
CDR3aa: CASSIRQGEQPQHF
v_gene: TRBV19
j_gene: TRBJ1-5
abundance: many
d_gene: NA

CDR3nt: TGTGCCAGCAGTGCAGGGTCCGACACCGGGGAGCTGTTTTTT
CDR3aa: CASSAGSDTGELFF
v_gene: TRBV6-4
j_gene: TRBJ2-2
abundance: NA
d_gene: NA

CDR3nt: TGTGCCAGCAGTCCCCCGGGACTAGCGGGGCAAGTAGCCAAAAACATTCAGTACTTC
CDR3aa: CASSPPGLAGQVAKNIQYF
v_gene: TRBV27
j_gene: TRBJ2-4
abundance: many
d_gene: TRBD2

CDR3nt: TGTGCCAGCAGTCCGGGCGGGGCGGTCCCCTACGAGCAGTACTTC
CDR3aa: CASSPGGAVPYEQYF
v_gene: TRBV28
j_gene: TRBJ2-7
abundance: few
d_gene: NA

CDR3nt: TGCGCCAGCAGCCAAGAACCCCCCCCCGGACTAGCGACCGGGGAGCTGTTTTTT
CDR3aa: CASSQEPPPGLATGELFF
v_gene: TRBV4-3
j_gene: TRBJ2-2
abundance: few
d_gene: TRBD2

CDR3nt: TGTGCCACACGGGGAGGGGCCTATGGCTACACCTTC
CDR3aa: CATRGGAYGYTF
v_gene: TRBV28
j_gene: TRBJ1-2
abundance: NA
d_gene: NA

CDR3nt: TGTGCGGTTGGGGAGAGGGTCACTGAAGCTTTCTTT
CDR3aa: CAVGERVTEAFF
v_gene: TRBV6-5
j_gene: TRBJ1-1
abundance: few
d_gene: NA

CDR3nt: TGTGCCAGCAGTGTGGGGAACACCGGGGAGCTGTTTTTT
CDR3aa: CASSVGNTGELFF
v_gene: TRBV7-2
j_gene: TRBJ2-2
abundance: NA
d_gene: NA

CDR3nt: TGTGCCTTAGAAACGGAGGGGTCTAACTATGGCTACACCTTC
CDR3aa: CALETEGSNYGYTF
v_gene: TRBV7-9
j_gene: TRBJ1-2
abundance: NA
d_gene: NA

CDR3nt: TGTGCCAGCAGTTTAGGGGAAGGTTACGCTGAAGCTTTCTTT
CDR3aa: CASSLGEGYAEAFF
v_gene: TRBV12-3/TRBV12-4
j_gene: TRBJ1-1
abundance: few
d_gene: NA

CDR3nt: TGCAGTGCTACAGGGATTGGACACACAGATACGCAGTATTTT
CDR3aa: CSATGIGHTDTQYF
v_gene: TRBV20-1
j_gene: TRBJ2-3
abundance: NA
d_gene: NA

CDR3nt: TGCAGCGTTTGGAGTAGCATGAACACTGAAGCTTTCTTT
CDR3aa: CSVWSSMNTEAFF
v_gene: TRBV29-1
j_gene: TRBJ1-1
abundance: NA
d_gene: NA

CDR3nt: TGCACCTTCGGGCCTCAACAGGGTGAAGCTTTCTTT
CDR3aa: CTFGPQQGEAFF
v_gene: TRBV29-1
j_gene: TRBJ1-1
abundance: many
d_gene: NA

CDR3nt: TGTGCCAGCAGCTTAAAGGCCCCCGGATTGGGCACTGAAGCTTTCTTT
CDR3aa: CASSLKAPGLGTEAFF
v_gene: TRBV7-3
j_gene: TRBJ1-1
abundance: many
d_gene: NA

CDR3nt: TGTGCCAGCAGTTACGGGACTAGCGGGAGGTCCGGGGAGCTGTTTTTT
CDR3aa: CASSYGTSGRSGELFF
v_gene: TRBV6-5
j_gene: TRBJ2-2
abundance: NA
d_gene: TRBD2

CDR3nt: TGCAGTGCTGGCCCGGGTACGGTCGACGAGCAGTACTTC
CDR3aa: CSAGPGTVDEQYF
v_gene: TRBV20-1
j_gene: TRBJ2-7
abundance: NA
d_gene: NA

CDR3nt: TGTGCCACCCGCGATCCTCTAGCGCCTCCACGAGGGGAGACCCAGTACTTC
CDR3aa: CATRDPLAPPRGETQYF
v_gene: TRBV3-1
j_gene: TRBJ2-5
abundance: NA
d_gene: NA

CDR3nt: TGTGCCAGCAGCTTGAATAGAGGAGAGACCCAGTACTTC
CDR3aa: CASSLNRGETQYF
v_gene: TRBV11-2
j_gene: TRBJ2-5
abundance: many
d_gene: NA

CDR3nt: TGTGCCAGCAGCGTAGTACACACAGATTCACCCCTCCACTTT
CDR3aa: CASSVVHTDSPLHF
v_gene: TRBV9
j_gene: TRBJ1-6
abundance: NA
d_gene: NA

CDR3nt: TGTGCCAGCAGCTTAGTTGCAGGAAAGGTCGATGAGCAGTTCTTC
CDR3aa: CASSLVAGKVDEQFF
v_gene: TRBV7-9
j_gene: TRBJ2-1
abundance: NA
d_gene: NA

CDR3nt: TGTGCCAGCAGTTTATGGCCCAATGAGCAGTTCTTC
CDR3aa: CASSLWPNEQFF
v_gene: TRBV27
j_gene: TRBJ2-1
abundance: few
d_gene: NA

CDR3nt: TGTGCCAGCAGCGCTAGCGGGGGGGCCGGAGATACGCAGTATTTT
CDR3aa: CASSASGGAGDTQYF
v_gene: TRBV6-4
j_gene: TRBJ2-3
abundance: few
d_gene: TRBD2

CDR3nt: TGTGCCAGCAGTGAATCGTGGGGGGGGCGCGAGCAGTACTTC
CDR3aa: CASSESWGGREQYF
v_gene: TRBV6-1
j_gene: TRBJ2-7
abundance: many
d_gene: NA

CDR3nt: TGTGCCAGCAGCTATCTAGCGGGAGGGGACGAGCAGTACTTC
CDR3aa: CASSYLAGGDEQYF
v_gene: TRBV3-1
j_gene: TRBJ2-7
abundance: NA
d_gene: TRBD2

CDR3nt: TGTGCCAGCAGCCAAGGTTCCAGGGGCGGCACTGAAGCTTTCTTT
CDR3aa: CASSQGSRGGTEAFF
v_gene: TRBV3-1
j_gene: TRBJ1-1
abundance: NA
d_gene: NA

CDR3nt: TGTGCCAGCAGTACCGGGGTGACAGGCGAAGCTTTCTTT
CDR3aa: CASSTGVTGEAFF
v_gene: TRBV27
j_gene: TRBJ1-1
abundance: few
d_gene: NA

CDR3nt: TGCAGTGCTAGACGGGACTTGAACACCGGGGAGCTGTTTTTT
CDR3aa: CSARRDLNTGELFF
v_gene: TRBV20-1
j_gene: TRBJ2-2
abundance: NA
d_gene: NA

CDR3nt: TGTGCCAGCATCGCGCTCCCGGGGGGGACCGGGGAGCTGTTTTTT
CDR3aa: CASIALPGGTGELFF
v_gene: TRBV2
j_gene: TRBJ2-2
abundance: many
d_gene: TRBD2

CDR3nt: TGCGCCAGCAGCCAAGTGAGGGGGCTCCAAGAGACCCAGTACTTC
CDR3aa: CASSQVRGLQETQYF
v_gene: TRBV4-3
j_gene: TRBJ2-5
abundance: few
d_gene: TRBD1

CDR3nt: TGCAGTGCTAGTCTAGCCCACGAAGCCTCTAACTATGGCTACACCTTC
CDR3aa: CSASLAHEASNYGYTF
v_gene: TRBV20-1
j_gene: TRBJ1-2
abundance: many
d_gene: NA

CDR3nt: TGTGCCATCAGTGGGGCTAGCGGGAGTTTGGGTGAGCAGTTCTTC
CDR3aa: CAISGASGSLGEQFF
v_gene: TRBV10-3
j_gene: TRBJ2-1
abundance: many
d_gene: TRBD2

CDR3nt: TGTGCCAGCAGCGTAGGCAGTGTGGCCACCCGGGAGCTGTTTTTT
CDR3aa: CASSVGSVATRELFF
v_gene: TRBV9
j_gene: TRBJ2-2
abundance: many
d_gene: NA

CDR3nt: TGTGCCAGCAGCAATCTCCGGGACAGGGGGCGCGTGGGCTACACCTTC
CDR3aa: CASSNLRDRGRVGYTF
v_gene: TRBV12-3/TRBV12-4
j_gene: TRBJ1-2
abundance: many
d_gene: TRBD1

CDR3nt: TGTGCCAGCAGCGGACAGGGCCCTTCGGGCACTGAAGCTTTCTTT
CDR3aa: CASSGQGPSGTEAFF
v_gene: TRBV9
j_gene: TRBJ1-1
abundance: NA
d_gene: TRBD1